One and the same sample provided the 15 T cell receptor beta chains below, sequenced in a study of Graves' ophthalmopathy and Graves' hyperthyroidism. RNA transcripts provided the template for amplifying TCR beta CDR3 regions. The workflow started with a first-round RT-PCR run with HTBI primers and then moved on to a second-round multiplex PCR. TCRdb passed the multiplex PCR reads through MiXCR, listing each CDR3 protein once. The sample carries hundreds of thousands of distinct CDR3 sequences, around 20% recorded once. Sequencing was carried out using peripheral blood. The receptors shown here come from a woman in her late teens or twenties with stable Graves' hyperthyroidism.

This clonotype was seen many times. The gene calls are TRBV19 and TRBJ2-5; either TRBD1 or TRBD2 may fit D (5 bases each). Germline CDR1 is LNHDA and CDR2 is SQIVND (reference sequence). The CDR3 has 16 residues. Trimming removed 5 bases at V and 1 base at J, with 17 bases between. CDR3: CASSGALVSGQETQYF. The CDR3 nucleotides read TGTGCCAGTAGTGGGGCTCTCGTCAGCGGCCAAGAGACCCAGTACTTC.

This clonotype was observed at least ten times. The gene calls are TRBV11-2 and TRBJ2-4; no firm D call. Trimming removed 0 bases from V and 9 bases from J, with 12 bases in between. CDR1 and CDR2 (germline): SGHAT, FQNNGV. This CDR3 has 14 residues. The DNA for the CDR3 is TGTGCCAGCAGCTTAGATTCGTCCTACAGCATTCAGTACTTC. Encoded protein: CASSLDSSYSIQYF.

CDR3 loop: CSVDGGGSYEQYF. CDR3 DNA sequence: TGCAGCGTTGATGGCGGGGGAAGCTACGAGCAGTACTTC. The chain joins TRBV29-1 to TRBJ2-7; 7 bases fit TRBD2. Trimming cost V 3 bases and J 3 bases; bases outside gene matches: 5. The CDR3 covers 13 residues. Germline CDR1 is SQVTM and CDR2 is ANQGSEA.

The sample holds many counts of this clonotype. The chain joins TRBV5-1 to TRBJ1-1; the D gene is possibly TRBD1 (5 bases). The CDR3 has 16 amino acids. Trimming took off 0 bases at V and 0 bases at J, with 12 bases between the two ends. Per germline, CDR1 SGHRS and CDR2 YFSETQ. The CDR3 is CASSLGAGLLNTEAFF. CDR3 nucleotide sequence: TGCGCCAGCAGCTTGGGGGCAGGGCTCCTGAACACTGAAGCTTTCTTT.

This clonotype has just a few counts. V gene TRBV3-1 combines with J gene TRBJ1-2, with D possibly matching TRBD1 (5 bases). V was trimmed by 0 bases and J by 4 bases, leaving 15 bases between them. The CDR3 has 16 amino acids. The germline CDR1 and CDR2 sequences are LGHDT and YNNKEL (reference sequence). This CDR3 is CASSQDLGPGAYGYTF. DNA for the CDR3: TGTGCCAGCAGCCAAGATCTGGGACCCGGGGCCTATGGCTACACCTTC.

This clonotype came up many times. J is TRBJ1-1 and V is TRBV7-2; D remains ambiguous. The CDR3 extends over 14 amino acids. Looked up from germline, CDR1 is SGHTA and CDR2 is FQGNSA. V was trimmed by 3 bases and J by 4 bases, leaving 12 bases between them. The CDR3: CASSFESAATEAFF. The DNA of the CDR3 is TGTGCCAGCAGCTTTGAAAGTGCCGCCACTGAAGCTTTCTTT.

This chain uses TRBV5-4 with TRBJ2-2; tentatively, D is TRBD2 (5 bases). The CDR3 is 17 amino acids. The ends were cut back, 2 bases at V and 4 bases at J, with 18 bases in the middle. The germline V gene has CDR1 SGHNT and CDR2 YYREEE (reference sequence). CDR3 protein: CASSFPHWGEGTGELFF. Written as DNA, the CDR3 is TGTGCCAGCAGCTTCCCCCATTGGGGAGAGGGCACCGGGGAGCTGTTTTTT.

This clonotype showed up many times. The rearrangement joins TRBV11-2 to TRBJ1-2; D unclear. Germline CDR1 is SGHAT and CDR2 is FQNNGV. V lost 4 bases and J lost 5, with 14 bases in between. The CDR3 sequence is 14 residues long. CDR3 DNA sequence: TGTGCCAGCAGCTCCCCGACAAGTCGGTATGGCTACACCTTC. It translates to CASSSPTSRYGYTF.

This sequence joins TRBV11-2 and TRBJ1-2; maybe TRBD1 (5 bases). V gave up 4 bases and J gave up 8 bases, with 14 bases separating them. This CDR3 spans 13 amino acids. CDR1 and CDR2 (germline): SGHAT, FQNNGV. CDR3 region: CASSYHQGSGYTF. The DNA for the CDR3 is TGTGCCAGCAGCTACCATCAGGGTTCCGGCTACACCTTC.

This clonotype was seen many times. The chain carries TRBV6-2 or TRBV6-3 and TRBJ2-7; a weak D match, TRBD2 (6 bases). The CDR3 is 16 amino acids. Germline values: CDR1 MNHEY, CDR2 SVGEGT. The V end lost 2 bases, the J end lost 4 bases, and 18 bases lay between the germline ends. CDR3 amino acids: CASSYITGLQRYEQYF. CDR3 DNA sequence: TGTGCCAGCAGTTACATAACGGGACTTCAGAGATACGAGCAGTACTTC.

The chain uses TRBV14 and TRBJ1-5; TRBD1 agrees at 9 bases. The germline gives CDR1 SGHDN, CDR2 FVKESK. The CDR3 covers 19 residues. After removal of 1 base from V and 0 bases from J, the junction contained 10 bases not matched to a gene. The CDR3 DNA sequence: TGTGCCAGCAGCCAAGTCCGGGACAGGGATACTTATAGCAATCAGCCCCAGCATTTT. Its protein is CASSQVRDRDTYSNQPQHF.

This clonotype was detected a few times. A read error may be the cause here, since a much bigger clone is one base away. This rearrangement joins TRBV29-1 to TRBJ2-5; 11 bases fit TRBD2. CDR3 size: 15 residues. The germline gives CDR1 SQVTM, CDR2 ANQGSEA. The CDR3 region is CSVVPLAGGQETKYF. The CDR3 DNA follows: TGCAGCGTTGTTCCCTTAGCGGGAGGGCAAGAGACCAAGTACTTC.

This clonotype was recorded many times. This chain uses TRBV24-1 with TRBJ1-1, with D perhaps matching TRBD1 (6 bases). The germline CDR1 and CDR2 sequences are KGHDR and SFDVKD. V was trimmed by 7 bases and J by 1 base, leaving 9 bases between them. This CDR3 has 13 amino acids. CDR3 in amino acids: CATREQGNTEAFF. The CDR3 DNA reads TGTGCCACCAGGGAACAGGGGAACACTGAAGCTTTCTTT.

This clonotype was counted between two and nine times. V is TRBV5-5 and J is TRBJ2-7; D unresolved. Germline values: CDR1 SGHKS, CDR2 YYEKEE (reference sequence). Trimming shortened V by 1 base and J by 3 bases, and 5 bases separated the two germline ends. This CDR3 spans 12 amino acids. In DNA form, the CDR3 reads TGTGCCAGCAGCTTGTTGAACTACGAGCAGTACTTC. The encoded protein is CASSLLNYEQYF.

In its sample, this clonotype was seen a few times. This may stem from a read error, because a much larger clone lies one nucleotide away. The CDR3 sequence is CSARGDRGVRDTEACF. CDR3 in DNA: TGCAGTGCTAGGGGGGACAGGGGCGTTCGGGACACTGAAGCTTGCTTT. The J gene is TRBJ1-1, the V gene TRBV20-1; TRBD1 matches 10 bases. Germline values: CDR1 DFQATT, CDR2 SNEGSKA (reference sequence). This CDR3 comprises 16 residues.